This TCR beta chain was sequenced in a study of blood T cell repertoires in COVID-19. Across the study: The analysed material was cDNA or gDNA that came from T cells, B-cell-depleted T cells, or PBMCs.

In the source study's methods: Nucleated cell counts were estimated from reference gene primer amplification. Only in-frame clones appear in the TCRdb table, and some are missing; sequencing was by immunoSEQ multiplex PCR. From that table come the V and J calls and clone size; the DNA was used to work out D and trimming. The sample consists of some 340,000 clones, more than 90% of them appearing once. Recruits, aged roughly 18 to 89 years, lived in 25 or so US areas. The study assigned cohorts using participant-reported clinical history. V was shortened by 5 bases and J by 4 bases, with 13 bases between the two germline ends. CDR1 and CDR2 from the germline V gene are SGHVS and FNYEAQ. The CDR3 totals 14 residues.

This chain links TRBV7-6 with TRBJ2-3, with unresolved D. The TCR sequence derives from a woman aged 25 to 39 who had been exposed to COVID-19. Sequencing was performed on PBMCs or T cells enriched from blood (not recorded which). CDR3 loop: CASSRDMPSDTQYF. CDR3 DNA: TGTGCCAGCAGCCGCGACATGCCCTCAGATACGCAGTATTTT.